This passage covers 28 T cell receptor beta chains from one sample sequenced in a study of control samples from healthy donors and cancer patients. Profiled with immunoSEQ multiplex PCR; TCRdb holds only in-frame clones, not every one. The sample has under 200,000 clones; roughly 91% are singletons. Sequenced: blood. The receptor source for this set is a woman in her twenties or thirties in good health.

The chain couples TRBV6-5 to TRBJ2-1; TRBD1 aligns across 9 bases. CDR1 is MNHEY and CDR2 is SVGAGI in the germline V gene. The CDR3 is 15 residues long. Unmatched junction bases numbered 2, after V lost 0 bases and J lost 5 bases. The CDR3 DNA is TGTGCCAGCAGTTACTCGGACAGGGGAGACAATGAGCAGTTCTTC. Protein: CASSYSDRGDNEQFF.

The rearrangement uses TRBV9 and TRBJ1-4; weak D call: TRBD1 (5 bases). Germline CDR1 SGDLS, CDR2 YYNGEE. There are 15 residues in the CDR3. V was pared by 0 bases and J by 6 bases, with 12 bases between. The CDR3 sequence: CASSVVGGVDEKLFF. Here the CDR3 DNA reads TGTGCCAGCAGCGTAGTGGGAGGGGTGGATGAAAAACTGTTTTTT.

The chain couples TRBV29-1 to TRBJ1-2, with 10 bases fitting TRBD1. J lost 6 bases, V lost 7 bases, and 5 bases had no gene match. This CDR3 spans 12 amino acids. The germline V gene encodes CDR1 SQVTM and CDR2 ANQGSEA. The CDR3 nucleotides read TGCAGCGCTACGGACAGGGGGGATGGCTACACCTTC. Translation: CSATDRGDGYTF.

The chain employs TRBV4-1 and TRBJ2-2; 8 nucleotides match TRBD1. This CDR3 comprises 15 residues. Trimming cost V 6 bases and J 1 base; bases outside gene matches: 4. Germline-derived CDR1 and CDR2 are MGHRA and YSYEKL. The CDR3 loop reads CASSTGTGNTGELFF. The DNA for the CDR3 is TGCGCCAGCAGTACCGGGACAGGGAACACCGGGGAGCTGTTTTTT.

The chain employs TRBV10-1 and TRBJ2-7; D is tentatively TRBD1 or TRBD2 (5 bases each). Trimming took off 3 bases at V and 6 bases at J, with 12 bases between the two ends. There are 13 residues in the CDR3. Germline-derived CDR1 and CDR2 are WNHNN and SYGVQD (reference sequence). CDR3 residues: CASSDGTAREQYF. The DNA for the CDR3 is TGCGCCAGCAGTGATGGGACGGCTCGCGAGCAGTACTTC.

The chain is built from TRBV5-1 and TRBJ2-3; D gene unclear. Germline V gives CDR1 SGHRS, CDR2 YFSETQ. The V end was cut by 1 base, the J end by 0 bases, with 9 bases between. The CDR3 runs 15 residues. The CDR3 here is CASSLQSPSTDTQYF. In nucleotides, the CDR3 is TGCGCCAGCAGCTTGCAGTCCCCTAGCACAGATACGCAGTATTTT.

The gene calls are TRBV4-1 and TRBJ1-3, with TRBD1 matching over 8 bases. V shed 5 bases and J 3 bases; nucleotides not matched to a gene: 18. The CDR3 length is 19 residues. Germline CDR1 MGHRA, CDR2 YSYEKL. The CDR3 bases are TGCGCCAGCAGCAAGGGGGGTCAGGGGGCGAATCATCGTGGAAACACCATATATTTT. This codes for CASSKGGQGANHRGNTIYF.

This sequence joins TRBV18 and TRBJ2-3; 11 positions agree with TRBD1. Per the germline V gene, CDR1 is KGHSH and CDR2 is LQKENI. This CDR3 has 15 residues. Trimming took 3 bases from V and 2 from J; bases not matched to a gene: 1. CDR3 DNA: TGTGCCAGCTCACCGGACAGGGGGCCCACAGATACGCAGTATTTT. This translates into CASSPDRGPTDTQYF. The whole variable domain, remainder taken from reference TRBV18 and TRBJ2-3, is NAGVMQNPRHLVRRRGQEARLRCSPMKGHSHVYWYRQLPEEGLKFMVYLQKENIIDESGMPKERFSAEFPKEGPSILRIQQVVRGDSAAYFCASSPDRGPTDTQYFGPGTRLTVL.

This chain joins TRBV4-2 and TRBJ2-7, with 7 bases that match TRBD1. The V gene's germline CDR1 is LGHNA and CDR2 YNFKEQ. This CDR3 has 17 amino acids. V gave up 0 bases and J gave up 0 bases; unmatched junction bases: 8. As DNA, the CDR3 is TGTGCCAGCAGCCAAGATGGGACAGCGCGGTTCTCCTACGAGCAGTACTTC. Translating gives CASSQDGTARFSYEQYF.

This chain uses TRBV19 with TRBJ2-7; 7 nucleotides line up with TRBD2. The CDR3 runs 15 residues. Losses at the gene ends were 1 base for V and 0 bases for J; bases not matched to a gene: 3. CDR1 is LNHDA and CDR2 is SQIVND in the germline V gene (reference sequence). CDR3 nucleotides: TGTGCCAGTAGTATAGCTAGCGGAGCCTCCTACGAGCAGTACTTC. This gives the protein CASSIASGASYEQYF.

The rearrangement uses TRBV6-4 and TRBJ2-5; 8 bases agree with TRBD2. With V trimmed by 5 bases and J by 3 bases, 2 bases remained unmatched. This CDR3 region has 13 residues. Germline V gene sequence: CDR1 MRHNA, CDR2 SNTAGT. Here the CDR3 reads CASSFSGEETQYF. The DNA of the CDR3 is TGTGCCAGCAGTTTTAGCGGGGAAGAGACCCAGTACTTC.

As concerns this clone: Other DNA sequences in this specimen translate into the identical CDR3. The chain couples TRBV15 to TRBJ1-5, with D hard to call. Looked up from germline, CDR1 is LNHNV and CDR2 is YYDKDF (reference sequence). The CDR3 extends over 15 amino acids. V gave up 0 bases and J gave up 2 bases, with 8 bases separating them. The CDR3: CATSRDSGGNQPQHF. The CDR3 DNA reads as TGTGCCACCAGCAGAGATTCGGGCGGCAATCAGCCCCAGCATTTT.

The chain combines TRBV2 with TRBJ1-2; 7 nucleotides align to TRBD1. The CDR3 contains 13 residues. CDR1 is SNHLY and CDR2 is FYNNEI in the germline V gene. V lost 3 bases and J lost 7; bases outside the gene matches: 5. CDR3 residues: CASSEGRGSGYTF. In DNA, the CDR3 is TGTGCCAGCAGTGAGGGCAGGGGGTCTGGCTACACCTTC.

In the case of this clone: The same CDR3 is also encoded by other DNA sequences in this sample. The chain links TRBV6-4 to TRBJ2-3, with D uncertain. Germline V gene data show CDR1 as MRHNA and CDR2 as SNTAGT. The CDR3 extends over 14 amino acids. The V end lost 0 bases, the J end lost 0 bases, and 4 bases lay between the germline ends. The CDR3 nucleotides are TGTGCCAGCAGTGACTCCACTAGCACAGATACGCAGTATTTT. It yields the protein CASSDSTSTDTQYF.

The chain combines TRBV7-6 with TRBJ2-1, with D hard to call. The CDR3 loop spans 15 amino acids. Germline lookup yields CDR1 SGHVS and CDR2 FNYEAQ. Trimming removed 0 bases at V and 3 bases at J, with 9 bases between. As DNA, the CDR3 is TGTGCCAGCAGCTTAGCAGACAAGGTCTACAATGAGCAGTTCTTC. It yields the protein CASSLADKVYNEQFF.

This chain links TRBV4-3 with TRBJ1-1; the D gene is possibly TRBD1 (6 bases). Trimming took off 0 bases at V and 6 bases at J, with 8 bases between the two ends. CDR1 and CDR2 (germline): LGHNA, YSLEER. The CDR3 contains 13 residues. In DNA form, the CDR3 reads TGCGCCAGCAGCCAAGACAGGGGTGCTGAAGCTTTCTTT. Its translation is CASSQDRGAEAFF.

The chain combines TRBV4-1 with TRBJ2-3; 11 positions match TRBD2. Germline V lookup: CDR1 MGHRA, CDR2 YSYEKL. This CDR3 contains 14 residues. The J segment lost 2 bases and the V segment lost 6 bases, leaving 1 base of the junction unmatched. CDR3 DNA: TGCGCCAGCAGGACTAGCGGGATCACAGATACGCAGTATTTT. It translates to CASRTSGITDTQYF.

V and J are TRBV19 and TRBJ2-3, with TRBD1 matching 9 bases. The germline V gene has CDR1 LNHDA and CDR2 SQIVND (reference sequence). This CDR3 is built from 12 residues. The junction had 1 base not matched to a gene; V was cut back by 9 bases and J by 3 bases. This chain's CDR3 is CARDRGTDTQYF. CDR3 coding DNA: TGTGCCAGGGACAGGGGTACAGATACGCAGTATTTT.

This clone was detected only once. The chain recombines TRBV19 with TRBJ1-1, with D possibly TRBD1 on 6 matching bases. This CDR3 is 14 amino acids long. Trimming took off 7 bases at V and 0 bases at J, with 12 bases between the two ends. CDR1 and CDR2 from the germline V gene are LNHDA and SQIVND (reference sequence). Here the CDR3 DNA reads TGTGCCAGTATCCAGGGACACTTGAACACTGAAGCTTTCTTT. Translated: CASIQGHLNTEAFF.

This clone has a single count. The same CDR3 is also encoded by other DNA sequences in this sample. The rearrangement uses TRBV20-1 and TRBJ1-2, with D uncertain. There are 11 residues in the CDR3. V was clipped by 1 base and J by 5 bases, with 5 bases between them. Germline assignment: CDR1 DFQATT and CDR2 SNEGSKA (reference sequence). In nucleotides, the CDR3 is TGCAGTGCTAGAGTCGGGTATGGCTACACCTTC. Protein: CSARVGYGYTF.

This chain uses TRBV7-9 with TRBJ2-1; 15 positions match TRBD2. The CDR3 has 16 amino acids. Unmatched junction bases numbered 8, after V lost 6 bases and J lost 8 bases. The germline V gene has CDR1 SEHNR and CDR2 FQNEAQ (reference sequence). CDR3 protein: CASRPPGLAGGHEQFF. In DNA form, the CDR3 reads TGTGCCAGCAGACCCCCGGGACTAGCGGGAGGCCATGAGCAGTTCTTC.

This clone came up a few times. The genes are TRBV29-1 and TRBJ2-7; 10 bases align to TRBD1. With 4 bases clipped from V and 6 bases from J, the junction kept 6 bases outside the gene matches. From germline, CDR1 is SQVTM and CDR2 ANQGSEA. The CDR3 runs 13 residues. This chain's CDR3 is CSVAPTGGREQYF. In nucleotides, the CDR3 is TGCAGCGTTGCCCCGACAGGGGGCCGCGAGCAGTACTTC.

The rearrangement uses TRBV6-1 and TRBJ2-1; D possibly matches TRBD1 or TRBD2 (5 bases each). Looked up from germline, CDR1 is MNHNS and CDR2 is SASEGT. This CDR3 is 15 amino acids long. V lost 0 bases and J lost 4, with 10 bases in between. CDR3 amino acids: CASSEAGPPYNEQFF. The CDR3 DNA is TGTGCCAGCAGTGAAGCGGGACCCCCATACAATGAGCAGTTCTTC.

For this clone: The sample holds other DNA sequences that translate to the same CDR3. V is TRBV15 and J is TRBJ2-7, with 7 nucleotides matching TRBD2. This CDR3 is 14 amino acids long. Looked up from germline, CDR1 is LNHNV and CDR2 is YYDKDF (reference sequence). After removal of 0 bases from V and 1 base from J, the junction contained 0 bases not matched to a gene. The CDR3 here is CATSREGGSYEQYF. CDR3 bases: TGTGCCACCAGCAGAGAGGGGGGGTCCTACGAGCAGTACTTC.

This chain joins TRBV11-3 and TRBJ2-1; 14 nucleotides line up with TRBD2. V was clipped by 1 base and J by 7 bases; unmatched bases: 3. The CDR3 loop spans 16 amino acids. Germline V gene lookup returns CDR1 SGHNT and CDR2 YENEEA. CDR3 region: CASSLGLAGGRNEQFF. As DNA, the CDR3 is TGTGCCAGCAGCTTAGGACTAGCGGGAGGGCGGAATGAGCAGTTCTTC. The entire variable domain, with the rest obtained from reference TRBV11-3 and TRBJ2-1, is as follows: EAGVVQSPRYKIIEKKQPVAFWCNPISGHNTLYWYLQNLGQGPELLIRYENEEAVDDSQLPKDRFSAERLKGVDSTLKIQPAELGDSAVYLCASSLGLAGGRNEQFFGPGTRLTVL.

The chain employs TRBV24-1 and TRBJ1-4; no firm D call. The V gene's germline CDR1 is KGHDR and CDR2 SFDVKD. Trimming stripped 2 bases from V and 0 bases from J, with 6 bases between. The CDR3 extends over 15 amino acids. Written as DNA, the CDR3 is TGTGCCACCAGTGATTCGTCTCCAACTAATGAAAAACTGTTTTTT. Translation: CATSDSSPTNEKLFF.

J is TRBJ1-1 and V is TRBV5-1; 10 nucleotides line up with TRBD1. Germline V lookup: CDR1 SGHRS, CDR2 YFSETQ. The CDR3 runs to 14 residues. The V and J ends lost 3 bases and 4 bases, in that order; junction bases with no gene match: 3. The CDR3 bases are TGCGCCAGCAGCTCACGGACAGGGGGCACTGAAGCTTTCTTT. Translated: CASSSRTGGTEAFF.

J is TRBJ2-3 and V is TRBV4-1; tentative D call: TRBD2 (6 bases). Germline V gives CDR1 MGHRA, CDR2 YSYEKL. V lost 1 base to trimming and J lost 2 bases, with 10 bases between them. This CDR3 spans 15 amino acids. The CDR3: CASSQGGEYTDTQYF. The DNA of the CDR3 is TGCGCCAGCAGCCAAGGGGGGGAGTACACAGATACGCAGTATTTT.